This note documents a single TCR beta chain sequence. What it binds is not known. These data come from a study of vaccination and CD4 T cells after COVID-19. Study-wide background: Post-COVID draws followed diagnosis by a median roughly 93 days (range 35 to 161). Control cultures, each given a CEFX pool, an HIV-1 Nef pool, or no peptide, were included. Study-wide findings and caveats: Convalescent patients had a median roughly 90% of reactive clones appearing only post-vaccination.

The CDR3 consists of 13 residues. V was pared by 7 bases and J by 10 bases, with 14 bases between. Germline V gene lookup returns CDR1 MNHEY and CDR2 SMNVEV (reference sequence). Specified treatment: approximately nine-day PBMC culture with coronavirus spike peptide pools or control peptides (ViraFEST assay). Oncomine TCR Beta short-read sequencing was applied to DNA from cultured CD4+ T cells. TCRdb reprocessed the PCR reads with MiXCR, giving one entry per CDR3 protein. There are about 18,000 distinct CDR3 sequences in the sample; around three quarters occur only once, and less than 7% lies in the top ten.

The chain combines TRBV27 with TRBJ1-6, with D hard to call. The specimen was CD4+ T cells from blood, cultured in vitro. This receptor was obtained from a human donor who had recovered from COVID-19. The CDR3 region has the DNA TGTGCCAGCACCGGCCTCCTCGGGTCACCCCTCCACTTT. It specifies CASTGLLGSPLHF.